The 11 T cell receptor beta chains presented below share a single source sample, sequenced in a study of T cell clones after liver transplantation (dated by TCRdb to about 2019). The time point tag for this specimen amounts to: pre-transplant. The library was built by means of the immunoSEQ multiplex PCR assay. The immuneACCESS repertoire file appears here via TCRdb, limited to in-frame rearrangements. These files lack a portion of the clones; in checked studies, under half of the deficit traces to unresolved V genes, and the cause of the others is not known. This sample is represented by some 60,000 clones; 65% to 75% of them were singletons. The ten largest make up approximately 16% of the sample. Sequencing used CD4+ T cells from blood, obtained before liver transplant. The receptor source for this set is a human donor who received a liver transplant.

The V and J genes are TRBV5-8 and TRBJ1-5, with D unresolved. The V and J ends lost 3 bases and 0 bases respectively, with 4 bases between them. Per the germline V gene, CDR1 is SGHTS and CDR2 is YDEGEE. This CDR3 region has 13 residues. The CDR3 loop is CASSSSSNQPQHF. The CDR3 coding sequence is TGTGCCAGCAGCTCCAGTAGCAATCAGCCCCAGCATTTT. Combining the CDR3 with reference TRBV5-8 and TRBJ1-5 gives the whole variable domain EAGVTQSPTHLIKTRGQQATLRCSPISGHTSVYWYQQALGLGLQFLLWYDEGEERNRGNFPPRFSGRQFPNYSSELNVNALELEDSALYLCASSSSSNQPQHFGDGTRLSIL.

The gene calls are TRBV2 and TRBJ2-3; 8 bases agree with TRBD1. With 6 bases clipped from V and 1 base from J, the junction kept 6 bases outside the gene matches. Germline loops: CDR1 SNHLY, CDR2 FYNNEI. The CDR3 sequence is 15 residues long. Here the CDR3 reads CASRAGTGGTDTQYF. The CDR3 nucleotides read TGTGCCAGCAGAGCCGGGACAGGAGGCACAGATACGCAGTATTTT.

V gene TRBV9 combines with J gene TRBJ2-2; TRBD2 is a possible D gene (7 bases). The CDR3 runs to 16 residues. The V and J ends lost 4 bases and 5 bases respectively, with 18 bases between them. Germline V lookup: CDR1 SGDLS, CDR2 YYNGEE. The CDR3 sequence is CASSPRGGEITGELFF. For the CDR3, the DNA is TGTGCCAGCAGCCCAAGGGGGGGAGAGATTACCGGGGAGCTGTTTTTT.

The chain couples TRBV28 to TRBJ1-6, with D hard to call. This CDR3 comprises 13 residues. Germline V CDR1 and CDR2: MDHEN, SYDVKM. V was shortened by 10 bases and J by 0 bases, with 7 bases between the two germline ends. The CDR3 nucleotides are TGTGCCACTTTGAGCTCCTATAATTCACCCCTCCACTTT. This gives the protein CATLSSYNSPLHF.

This clone was found a few times. The gene calls are TRBV28 and TRBJ2-3, with 11 bases matching TRBD2. This CDR3 spans 16 amino acids. Germline V lookup: CDR1 MDHEN, CDR2 SYDVKM. Losses at the gene ends were 4 bases for V and 1 base for J; bases not matched to a gene: 4. The CDR3 bases are TGTGCCAGCAGTTCGTCGACTAGCGGGGGCACAGATACGCAGTATTTT. Amino acids: CASSSSTSGGTDTQYF.

The genes are TRBV18 and TRBJ2-7; TRBD1 might be the D (5 bases). The CDR3 has 11 residues. In germline, CDR1 is KGHSH, CDR2 LQKENI. V shed 3 bases and J shed 9 bases, with 9 bases lying between them. The CDR3, as DNA: TGTGCCAGCTCACCGGGGCAGCTGCAGTACTTC. Amino acid sequence: CASSPGQLQYF. Based on the CDR3 plus reference TRBV18 and TRBJ2-7, the full variable domain is NAGVMQNPRHLVRRRGQEARLRCSPMKGHSHVYWYRQLPEEGLKFMVYLQKENIIDESGMPKERFSAEFPKEGPSILRIQQVVRGDSAAYFCASSPGQLQYFGPGTRLTVT.

The chain carries TRBV10-3 and TRBJ1-2; 8 bases map to TRBD1. Trimming at V came to 0 bases and at J to 6 bases, leaving 6 bases not matched to a gene. The CDR3 is 15 amino acids. Germline CDR1 and CDR2: ENHRY and SYGVKD. The CDR3 DNA follows: TGTGCCATCAGTGAGTCGACAGGGGCGACAAATGGCTACACCTTC. It is translated as CAISESTGATNGYTF.

The chain carries TRBV9 and TRBJ1-6; 7 bases are a match to TRBD1. Trimming at V came to 2 bases and at J to 2 bases, leaving 4 bases not matched to a gene. The CDR3 loop spans 16 amino acids. Looked up from germline, CDR1 is SGDLS and CDR2 is YYNGEE. This CDR3 is CASSVGQVPYNSPLHF. The CDR3 coding sequence is TGTGCCAGCAGCGTCGGACAGGTTCCCTATAATTCACCCCTCCACTTT.

The sample holds a few counts of this clone. As DNA, the CDR3 is TGTGCCAGCAGTGTAGGGGTCGGCACTGAAGCTTTCTTT. As protein: CASSVGVGTEAFF. V is TRBV6-4 and J is TRBJ1-1, with D perhaps matching TRBD1 (5 bases). Looked up from germline, CDR1 is MRHNA and CDR2 is SNTAGT. The CDR3 totals 13 residues. Trimming cost V 4 bases and J 4 bases, with 10 bases left between them.

The chain recombines TRBV7-9 with TRBJ2-5; TRBD1 matches at 9 bases. The germline V gene encodes CDR1 SEHNR and CDR2 FQNEAQ (reference sequence). This CDR3 spans 13 amino acids. Trimming at V came to 7 bases and at J to 3 bases, leaving 3 bases not matched to a gene. In nucleotides, the CDR3 is TGTGCCAGCACCCGGACAGGGGAAGAGACCCAGTACTTC. Protein sequence: CASTRTGEETQYF.

The chain employs TRBV16 and TRBJ2-7; 9 bases map to TRBD1. CDR1 is KGHSY, CDR2 FQNENV, per germline. This CDR3 has 19 amino acids. V lost 2 bases and J lost 6; bases outside the gene matches: 20. The CDR3 nucleotides read TGTGCCAGCAGCCAAGAGAATTCCCCCCGAGGACAGGGGCTTAGCGAGCAGTACTTC. Translated, it gives CASSQENSPRGQGLSEQYF.